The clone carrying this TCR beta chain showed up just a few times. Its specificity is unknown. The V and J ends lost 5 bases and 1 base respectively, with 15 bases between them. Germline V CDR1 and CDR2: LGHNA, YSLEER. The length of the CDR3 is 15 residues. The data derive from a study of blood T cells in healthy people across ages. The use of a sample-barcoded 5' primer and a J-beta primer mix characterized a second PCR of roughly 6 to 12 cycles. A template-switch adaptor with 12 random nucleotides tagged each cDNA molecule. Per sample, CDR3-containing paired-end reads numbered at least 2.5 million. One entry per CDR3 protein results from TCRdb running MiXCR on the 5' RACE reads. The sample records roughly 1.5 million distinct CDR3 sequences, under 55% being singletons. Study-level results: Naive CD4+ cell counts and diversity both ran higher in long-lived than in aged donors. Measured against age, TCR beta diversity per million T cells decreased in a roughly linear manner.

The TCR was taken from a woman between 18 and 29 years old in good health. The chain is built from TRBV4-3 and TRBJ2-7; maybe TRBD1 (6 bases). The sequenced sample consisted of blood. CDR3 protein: CASSFTRDTSYEQYF. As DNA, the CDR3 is TGCGCCAGCAGCTTCACCCGGGACACTTCCTACGAGCAGTACTTC.